These T cell receptor beta chains were read from a single sample in a study of T cell responses to AZD1222 COVID-19 vaccine. Some clones are missing from TCRdb's copy, which holds only in-frame ones; the method was immunoSEQ multiplex PCR. The sample consists of around 110,000 clones, around 91% of them appearing once. Sequencing used peripheral blood, obtained on day 0 of AZD1222 vaccination. The receptors derive from an adult in good health. The CDR3 runs from the conserved cysteine through the conserved F or W. The D gene is left open where the match is weak. Part of the rows lack a size; the others show once, few, many or a class for expanded clones.

v_call: TRBV5-5; j_call: TRBJ2-5; clone_size: .; d_call: .; cdr3_nt: TGTGCCAGCAGCTTTCCCGGGGGACAAGAGACCCAGTACTTC; cdr3_aa: CASSFPGGQETQYF
v_call: TRBV9; j_call: TRBJ1-3; clone_size: .; d_call: TRBD1; cdr3_nt: TGTGCCAGCAGCCTTCTCGGGACAGACTCTGGAAACACCATATATTTT; cdr3_aa: CASSLLGTDSGNTIYF
v_call: TRBV25-1; j_call: TRBJ2-7; clone_size: .; d_call: .; cdr3_nt: TGTGCCAGCAGTGAATCCCCCAGCGAGCAGTACTTC; cdr3_aa: CASSESPSEQYF
v_call: TRBV9; j_call: TRBJ1-1; clone_size: .; d_call: .; cdr3_nt: TGTGCCAGCAGCGTAGGTGGCCGGGACACTGAAGCTTTCTTT; cdr3_aa: CASSVGGRDTEAFF
v_call: TRBV11-2; j_call: TRBJ2-1; clone_size: .; d_call: .; cdr3_nt: TGTGCCAGCAGCCCAGGGGGCCTCGCGGGGGGCTCTCAGAATGAGCAGTTCTTC; cdr3_aa: CASSPGGLAGGSQNEQFF
v_call: TRBV6-5; j_call: TRBJ1-1; clone_size: .; d_call: .; cdr3_nt: TGTGCCAGCAGCGTAAAGGGAGGCACTGAAGCTTTCTTT; cdr3_aa: CASSVKGGTEAFF
v_call: TRBV11-2; j_call: TRBJ1-2; clone_size: .; d_call: .; cdr3_nt: TGTGCCAGCAGCACGTACAGGGTTGGCTACACCTTC; cdr3_aa: CASSTYRVGYTF
v_call: TRBV15; j_call: TRBJ1-1; clone_size: .; d_call: .; cdr3_nt: TGTGCCACCAGCAGAGACAGGGAGGTCACTGAAGCTTTCTTT; cdr3_aa: CATSRDREVTEAFF
v_call: TRBV30; j_call: TRBJ1-3; clone_size: once; d_call: TRBD1; cdr3_nt: TGTGCCTGGAGGGCCCTCAGGGGGCAAAACACCATATATTTT; cdr3_aa: CAWRALRGQNTIYF
v_call: TRBV30; j_call: TRBJ2-2; clone_size: .; d_call: .; cdr3_nt: TGTGCCTGGAGAGCAGGCGGAGTCTCGTGGGGGGAGCTGTTTTTT; cdr3_aa: CAWRAGGVSWGELFF
v_call: TRBV6-5; j_call: TRBJ2-3; clone_size: .; d_call: .; cdr3_nt: TGTGCCAGTCGGACAGCAGGCACAGATACGCAGTATTTT; cdr3_aa: CASRTAGTDTQYF
v_call: TRBV18; j_call: TRBJ1-2; clone_size: .; d_call: .; cdr3_nt: TGTGCCAGCTCACCACCGAACAGTGTCAATGGCTACACCTTC; cdr3_aa: CASSPPNSVNGYTF
v_call: TRBV11-2; j_call: TRBJ2-7; clone_size: .; d_call: TRBD1; cdr3_nt: TGTGCCAGCAGCGTAGCAGGGGGATATAACGAGCAGTACTTC; cdr3_aa: CASSVAGGYNEQYF
v_call: TRBV7-2; j_call: TRBJ1-5; clone_size: once; d_call: .; cdr3_nt: TGTGCCAGCAGCCCGCATCCCAATCAGCCCCAGCATTTT; cdr3_aa: CASSPHPNQPQHF
v_call: TRBV24-1; j_call: TRBJ1-3; clone_size: .; d_call: .; cdr3_nt: TGTGCCACCAGGGACGGACAGCCGAGAGCTCGCTCTGGAAACACCATATATTTT; cdr3_aa: CATRDGQPRARSGNTIYF
v_call: TRBV3-1/TRBV3-2; j_call: TRBJ2-3; clone_size: few; d_call: .; cdr3_nt: TGTGCCAGCAGTATGGCGGCGTCAGATACGCAGTATTTT; cdr3_aa: CASSMAASDTQYF
v_call: TRBV5-1; j_call: TRBJ1-1; clone_size: .; d_call: .; cdr3_nt: TGCGCCAGCAGCTTGGAGATAGGGAAGGGCACTGAAGCTTTCTTT; cdr3_aa: CASSLEIGKGTEAFF
v_call: TRBV6-1; j_call: TRBJ1-1; clone_size: .; d_call: .; cdr3_nt: TGTGCCAGCAGTGAAAGTCGGGGGAGGGAGGCTTTCTTT; cdr3_aa: CASSESRGREAFF
v_call: TRBV5-1; j_call: TRBJ2-3; clone_size: .; d_call: .; cdr3_nt: TGCGCCAGCAGCCCCGACCTCCGCACAGATACGCAGTATTTT; cdr3_aa: CASSPDLRTDTQYF
v_call: TRBV5-1; j_call: TRBJ1-1; clone_size: .; d_call: .; cdr3_nt: TGCGCCAGCAGCTTGGACAGAATGAACACTGAAGCTTTCTTT; cdr3_aa: CASSLDRMNTEAFF
v_call: TRBV2; j_call: TRBJ2-3; clone_size: .; d_call: .; cdr3_nt: TGTGCCAGCAGTTCGGAGACAGGCCGGGGAGATACGCAGTATTTT; cdr3_aa: CASSSETGRGDTQYF
v_call: TRBV7-2; j_call: TRBJ2-1; clone_size: .; d_call: .; cdr3_nt: TGTGCCAGCAGCTTAGATTGGCAGGCATCCTACAATGAGCAGTTCTTC; cdr3_aa: CASSLDWQASYNEQFF
v_call: TRBV29-1; j_call: TRBJ1-4; clone_size: .; d_call: .; cdr3_nt: TGCAGCGTTGATTGGGGTAATGAAAAACTGTTTTTT; cdr3_aa: CSVDWGNEKLFF
v_call: TRBV5-5; j_call: TRBJ2-5; clone_size: .; d_call: .; cdr3_nt: TGTGCCAGCAGCTTTGGAGCACGCCAAGAGACCCAGTACTTC; cdr3_aa: CASSFGARQETQYF
v_call: TRBV12-3/TRBV12-4; j_call: TRBJ1-3; clone_size: .; d_call: .; cdr3_nt: TGTGCCTCCGACCCTTCTGGAGGAAACACCATATATTTT; cdr3_aa: CASDPSGGNTIYF
v_call: TRBV3-1/TRBV3-2; j_call: TRBJ1-2; clone_size: .; d_call: .; cdr3_nt: TGTGCCAGCAGCCAAGATTCTGGCTACACCTTC; cdr3_aa: CASSQDSGYTF
v_call: TRBV7-2; j_call: TRBJ2-2; clone_size: .; d_call: .; cdr3_nt: TGTGCCAGCAGCTTAGCGCGTCGGGATGGGGAGCTGTTTTTT; cdr3_aa: CASSLARRDGELFF
v_call: TRBV11-1; j_call: TRBJ2-7; clone_size: .; d_call: .; cdr3_nt: TGTGCCAGCAGCTTAGTCCGTTCTAAGAACGAGCAGTACTTC; cdr3_aa: CASSLVRSKNEQYF
v_call: TRBV6-2/TRBV6-3; j_call: TRBJ2-3; clone_size: .; d_call: TRBD2; cdr3_nt: TGTGCCAGCAGTTACGGACTAGCGGGGGATACGCAGTATTTT; cdr3_aa: CASSYGLAGDTQYF
v_call: TRBV6-2/TRBV6-3; j_call: TRBJ2-7; clone_size: .; d_call: .; cdr3_nt: TGTGCCAGCAGTGGGGCAGGGGTCACGAGCTCCTACGAGCAGTACTTC; cdr3_aa: CASSGAGVTSSYEQYF
v_call: TRBV19; j_call: TRBJ1-2; clone_size: .; d_call: .; cdr3_nt: TGTGCCAGTAGTACTAACTATGGCTACACCTTC; cdr3_aa: CASSTNYGYTF
v_call: TRBV7-8; j_call: TRBJ1-1; clone_size: .; d_call: .; cdr3_nt: TGTGCCAGCAGCCCGCCCCCCTCTCGGAACACTGAAGCTTTCTTT; cdr3_aa: CASSPPPSRNTEAFF
v_call: TRBV7-2; j_call: TRBJ1-6; clone_size: .; d_call: .; cdr3_nt: TGTGCCAGCAGCTTAGCCGGGATAAATTCACCCCTCCACTTT; cdr3_aa: CASSLAGINSPLHF
v_call: TRBV6-5; j_call: TRBJ1-6; clone_size: .; d_call: .; cdr3_nt: TGTGCCAGCAGTTACAGAAATTCACCCCTCCACTTT; cdr3_aa: CASSYRNSPLHF
v_call: TRBV6-1; j_call: TRBJ1-6; clone_size: .; d_call: .; cdr3_nt: TGTGCCAGCAGTGAACAAGCAGGGTTTAATTCACCCCTCCACTTT; cdr3_aa: CASSEQAGFNSPLHF
v_call: TRBV5-6; j_call: TRBJ1-2; clone_size: .; d_call: .; cdr3_nt: TGTGCCAGCAGCTTACCGCAGGGTGGCTACACCTTC; cdr3_aa: CASSLPQGGYTF
v_call: TRBV30; j_call: TRBJ2-5; clone_size: .; d_call: .; cdr3_nt: TGTGCCTGGATGTTTGGACGGGAGACCCAGTACTTC; cdr3_aa: CAWMFGRETQYF
v_call: TRBV29-1; j_call: TRBJ1-3; clone_size: .; d_call: TRBD1; cdr3_nt: TGCAGCGTCAGGGGGAGGGGACTGACAGTCTCTGGAAACACCATATATTTT; cdr3_aa: CSVRGRGLTVSGNTIYF